Below, 8 T cell receptor beta chains from the same sample are listed, as sequenced in a study of blood T cell repertoires in COVID-19. This table comes from immunoSEQ multiplex PCR, and its TCRdb copy is limited to in-frame clones, with some not included. Among about 230,000 clones, approximately 81% were seen once, and the ten largest hold 7.9%. The sample comprised peripheral blood. All receptors derive from a woman older than 75 with acute or convalescent COVID-19.

V usage is TRBV7-3 and J usage is TRBJ1-4; D is possibly TRBD1 (5 bases). The germline CDR1 and CDR2 sequences are SGHTA and FQGTGA. CDR3 length: 16 amino acids. The V end was cut by 1 base, the J end by 4 bases, with 13 bases between. The CDR3 loop is CASSLSAQGGNEKLFF. CDR3 nucleotide sequence: TGTGCCAGCAGCTTAAGTGCCCAGGGAGGTAATGAAAAACTGTTTTTT.

This rearrangement joins TRBV30 to TRBJ1-2; TRBD1 matches 8 bases. The CDR3 is made up of 14 amino acids. In germline, CDR1 is GTSNPN, CDR2 SVGIG (reference sequence). The V and J ends lost 0 bases and 8 bases, in that order; junction bases with no gene match: 8. CDR3 DNA: TGTGCCTGGAGTGTATCTTTGGGACAGGACGGCTACACCTTC. Translated: CAWSVSLGQDGYTF. The complete variable domain, with remaining parts taken from reference TRBV30 and TRBJ1-2, reads SQTIHQWPATLVQPVGSPLSLECTVEGTSNPNLYWYRQAAGRGLQLLFYSVGIGQISSEVPQNLSASRPQDRQFILSSKKLLLSDSGFYLCAWSVSLGQDGYTFGSGTRLTVV.

The V gene is TRBV5-1, the J gene TRBJ2-5, with 7 bases that match TRBD1. V lost 5 bases, J lost 4 bases, and 8 bases stayed unmatched. This CDR3 has 14 residues. Per the germline V gene, CDR1 is SGHRS and CDR2 is YFSETQ. DNA of the CDR3: TGCGCCAGCAGACCGACAGGGTCATCAGAGACCCAGTACTTC. Translating gives CASRPTGSSETQYF.

The V call is TRBV4-2, the J call TRBJ1-3; TRBD1 aligns across 7 bases. The length of the CDR3 is 16 residues. J was trimmed by 0 bases and V by 2 bases; bases with no gene match: 4. CDR1 and CDR2 from the germline V gene are LGHNA and YNFKEQ. The CDR3 sequence is CASSQNRDSSGNTIYF. The CDR3, as DNA: TGTGCCAGCAGCCAAAACCGGGACAGCTCTGGAAACACCATATATTTT.

This chain connects TRBV14 to TRBJ2-3; D gene unclear. The CDR3 consists of 14 residues. Germline-derived CDR1 and CDR2 are SGHDN and FVKESK. The ends were cut back, 4 bases at V and 0 bases at J, with 8 bases in the middle. The CDR3, as DNA: TGTGCCAGCAGCCGCGGTAGAAGCACAGATACGCAGTATTTT. This encodes CASSRGRSTDTQYF. Drawing the rest from reference TRBV14 and TRBJ2-3, the complete variable domain is EAGVTQFPSHSVIEKGQTVTLRCDPISGHDNLYWYRRVMGKEIKFLLHFVKESKQDESGMPNNRFLAERTGGTYSTLKVQPAELEDSGVYFCASSRGRSTDTQYFGPGTRLTVL.

The gene calls are TRBV28 and TRBJ1-2; 8 bases match TRBD1. CDR3 size: 13 residues. J was trimmed by 8 bases and V by 3 bases; bases with no gene match: 5. Germline CDR1 reads MDHEN; CDR2 reads SYDVKM. This chain's CDR3 is CASSFIQGGGYTF. DNA for the CDR3: TGTGCCAGCAGTTTCATACAGGGGGGAGGCTACACCTTC.

CDR3 nucleotide sequence: TGTGCCAGCAGTTACCCTGACACCCGGACTGAAGCTTTCTTT. Protein sequence: CASSYPDTRTEAFF. The chain has TRBV6-2 or TRBV6-3 and TRBJ1-1; the D is unclear. The V gene lost 2 bases and the J gene lost 5 bases, with 12 bases spanning the gap. The CDR3 covers 14 residues. Germline V CDR1 and CDR2: MNHEY, SVGEGT.

The rearrangement joins TRBV6-5 to TRBJ2-7, with D possibly matching TRBD2 (6 bases). The CDR3 is made up of 13 amino acids. The germline CDR1 and CDR2 sequences are MNHEY and SVGAGI. V was pared by 7 bases and J by 2 bases, with 12 bases between. DNA for the CDR3: TGTGCCAGCAAATATAGCGGTCCCTACGAGCAGTACTTC. Translation gives CASKYSGPYEQYF.